The clone carrying this T cell receptor beta chain was found once. Its target is unknown. This entry belongs to a study of shared clonotypes between healthy human individuals. General observations from the study: Larger estimated richness was generally seen in naive subsets than in memory subsets.

The assay was immunoSEQ multiplex PCR, and TCRdb's table has in-frame clones only and misses some. The sample has some 2 million clones; about 95% are singletons. Naive CD8 cells lacked CD45RO, underwent positive selection for CCR7 and left out terminally differentiated effector memory CD45RA+ cells. The CDR3 extends over 15 amino acids. Looked up from germline, CDR1 is GTSNPN and CDR2 is SVGIG (reference sequence). V lost 3 bases and J lost 2, with 11 bases in between. V usage is TRBV30 and J usage is TRBJ2-6; maybe TRBD2 (5 bases). The sequencing input was naive CD8+ T cells sorted from blood. This receptor was identified in a man younger than 35 in good health. The CDR3 protein is CAWSREEPGANVLTF. For the CDR3, the DNA is TGTGCCTGGAGCCGGGAAGAGCCTGGGGCCAACGTCCTGACTTTC.